This T cell receptor (beta chain) derives from a study of early T cells in non-severe SARS-CoV-2 infection. In its sample, this clonotype was seen many times. The TCR library protocol attached unique molecular identifiers to the individual cDNA molecules. Via MiXCR, TCRdb re-called the 5' RACE reads, giving one row per CDR3 protein. The profile shows about 40,000 distinct CDR3 sequences, 5% to 6.5% of them singletons. The CDR3 runs 14 residues. V lost 4 bases and J lost 4, with 13 bases in between. Germline CDR1 and CDR2: LNHDA and SQIVND (reference sequence). This TCR was sampled from an adult who was a healthcare worker with PCR-confirmed SARS-CoV-2 infection or an uninfected control (not recorded which). The chain joins TRBV19 to TRBJ2-5; D is perhaps TRBD2 (6 bases). The sequenced sample consisted of whole blood. The CDR3 bases are TGTGCCAGTAGTACTAGCGAGATGAGAGAGACCCAGTACTTC. As protein: CASSTSEMRETQYF.